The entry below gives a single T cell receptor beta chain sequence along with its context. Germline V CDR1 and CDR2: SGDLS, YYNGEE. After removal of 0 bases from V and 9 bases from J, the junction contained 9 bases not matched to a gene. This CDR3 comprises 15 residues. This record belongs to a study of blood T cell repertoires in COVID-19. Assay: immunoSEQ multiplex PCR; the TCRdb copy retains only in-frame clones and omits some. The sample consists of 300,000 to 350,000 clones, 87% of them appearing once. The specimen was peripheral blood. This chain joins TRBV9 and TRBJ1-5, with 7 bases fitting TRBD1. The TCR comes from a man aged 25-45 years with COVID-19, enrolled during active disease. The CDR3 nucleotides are TGTGCCAGCAGCGTAGGGGACAGCCCCGTGGGGCCCCAGCATTTT. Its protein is CASSVGDSPVGPQHF.